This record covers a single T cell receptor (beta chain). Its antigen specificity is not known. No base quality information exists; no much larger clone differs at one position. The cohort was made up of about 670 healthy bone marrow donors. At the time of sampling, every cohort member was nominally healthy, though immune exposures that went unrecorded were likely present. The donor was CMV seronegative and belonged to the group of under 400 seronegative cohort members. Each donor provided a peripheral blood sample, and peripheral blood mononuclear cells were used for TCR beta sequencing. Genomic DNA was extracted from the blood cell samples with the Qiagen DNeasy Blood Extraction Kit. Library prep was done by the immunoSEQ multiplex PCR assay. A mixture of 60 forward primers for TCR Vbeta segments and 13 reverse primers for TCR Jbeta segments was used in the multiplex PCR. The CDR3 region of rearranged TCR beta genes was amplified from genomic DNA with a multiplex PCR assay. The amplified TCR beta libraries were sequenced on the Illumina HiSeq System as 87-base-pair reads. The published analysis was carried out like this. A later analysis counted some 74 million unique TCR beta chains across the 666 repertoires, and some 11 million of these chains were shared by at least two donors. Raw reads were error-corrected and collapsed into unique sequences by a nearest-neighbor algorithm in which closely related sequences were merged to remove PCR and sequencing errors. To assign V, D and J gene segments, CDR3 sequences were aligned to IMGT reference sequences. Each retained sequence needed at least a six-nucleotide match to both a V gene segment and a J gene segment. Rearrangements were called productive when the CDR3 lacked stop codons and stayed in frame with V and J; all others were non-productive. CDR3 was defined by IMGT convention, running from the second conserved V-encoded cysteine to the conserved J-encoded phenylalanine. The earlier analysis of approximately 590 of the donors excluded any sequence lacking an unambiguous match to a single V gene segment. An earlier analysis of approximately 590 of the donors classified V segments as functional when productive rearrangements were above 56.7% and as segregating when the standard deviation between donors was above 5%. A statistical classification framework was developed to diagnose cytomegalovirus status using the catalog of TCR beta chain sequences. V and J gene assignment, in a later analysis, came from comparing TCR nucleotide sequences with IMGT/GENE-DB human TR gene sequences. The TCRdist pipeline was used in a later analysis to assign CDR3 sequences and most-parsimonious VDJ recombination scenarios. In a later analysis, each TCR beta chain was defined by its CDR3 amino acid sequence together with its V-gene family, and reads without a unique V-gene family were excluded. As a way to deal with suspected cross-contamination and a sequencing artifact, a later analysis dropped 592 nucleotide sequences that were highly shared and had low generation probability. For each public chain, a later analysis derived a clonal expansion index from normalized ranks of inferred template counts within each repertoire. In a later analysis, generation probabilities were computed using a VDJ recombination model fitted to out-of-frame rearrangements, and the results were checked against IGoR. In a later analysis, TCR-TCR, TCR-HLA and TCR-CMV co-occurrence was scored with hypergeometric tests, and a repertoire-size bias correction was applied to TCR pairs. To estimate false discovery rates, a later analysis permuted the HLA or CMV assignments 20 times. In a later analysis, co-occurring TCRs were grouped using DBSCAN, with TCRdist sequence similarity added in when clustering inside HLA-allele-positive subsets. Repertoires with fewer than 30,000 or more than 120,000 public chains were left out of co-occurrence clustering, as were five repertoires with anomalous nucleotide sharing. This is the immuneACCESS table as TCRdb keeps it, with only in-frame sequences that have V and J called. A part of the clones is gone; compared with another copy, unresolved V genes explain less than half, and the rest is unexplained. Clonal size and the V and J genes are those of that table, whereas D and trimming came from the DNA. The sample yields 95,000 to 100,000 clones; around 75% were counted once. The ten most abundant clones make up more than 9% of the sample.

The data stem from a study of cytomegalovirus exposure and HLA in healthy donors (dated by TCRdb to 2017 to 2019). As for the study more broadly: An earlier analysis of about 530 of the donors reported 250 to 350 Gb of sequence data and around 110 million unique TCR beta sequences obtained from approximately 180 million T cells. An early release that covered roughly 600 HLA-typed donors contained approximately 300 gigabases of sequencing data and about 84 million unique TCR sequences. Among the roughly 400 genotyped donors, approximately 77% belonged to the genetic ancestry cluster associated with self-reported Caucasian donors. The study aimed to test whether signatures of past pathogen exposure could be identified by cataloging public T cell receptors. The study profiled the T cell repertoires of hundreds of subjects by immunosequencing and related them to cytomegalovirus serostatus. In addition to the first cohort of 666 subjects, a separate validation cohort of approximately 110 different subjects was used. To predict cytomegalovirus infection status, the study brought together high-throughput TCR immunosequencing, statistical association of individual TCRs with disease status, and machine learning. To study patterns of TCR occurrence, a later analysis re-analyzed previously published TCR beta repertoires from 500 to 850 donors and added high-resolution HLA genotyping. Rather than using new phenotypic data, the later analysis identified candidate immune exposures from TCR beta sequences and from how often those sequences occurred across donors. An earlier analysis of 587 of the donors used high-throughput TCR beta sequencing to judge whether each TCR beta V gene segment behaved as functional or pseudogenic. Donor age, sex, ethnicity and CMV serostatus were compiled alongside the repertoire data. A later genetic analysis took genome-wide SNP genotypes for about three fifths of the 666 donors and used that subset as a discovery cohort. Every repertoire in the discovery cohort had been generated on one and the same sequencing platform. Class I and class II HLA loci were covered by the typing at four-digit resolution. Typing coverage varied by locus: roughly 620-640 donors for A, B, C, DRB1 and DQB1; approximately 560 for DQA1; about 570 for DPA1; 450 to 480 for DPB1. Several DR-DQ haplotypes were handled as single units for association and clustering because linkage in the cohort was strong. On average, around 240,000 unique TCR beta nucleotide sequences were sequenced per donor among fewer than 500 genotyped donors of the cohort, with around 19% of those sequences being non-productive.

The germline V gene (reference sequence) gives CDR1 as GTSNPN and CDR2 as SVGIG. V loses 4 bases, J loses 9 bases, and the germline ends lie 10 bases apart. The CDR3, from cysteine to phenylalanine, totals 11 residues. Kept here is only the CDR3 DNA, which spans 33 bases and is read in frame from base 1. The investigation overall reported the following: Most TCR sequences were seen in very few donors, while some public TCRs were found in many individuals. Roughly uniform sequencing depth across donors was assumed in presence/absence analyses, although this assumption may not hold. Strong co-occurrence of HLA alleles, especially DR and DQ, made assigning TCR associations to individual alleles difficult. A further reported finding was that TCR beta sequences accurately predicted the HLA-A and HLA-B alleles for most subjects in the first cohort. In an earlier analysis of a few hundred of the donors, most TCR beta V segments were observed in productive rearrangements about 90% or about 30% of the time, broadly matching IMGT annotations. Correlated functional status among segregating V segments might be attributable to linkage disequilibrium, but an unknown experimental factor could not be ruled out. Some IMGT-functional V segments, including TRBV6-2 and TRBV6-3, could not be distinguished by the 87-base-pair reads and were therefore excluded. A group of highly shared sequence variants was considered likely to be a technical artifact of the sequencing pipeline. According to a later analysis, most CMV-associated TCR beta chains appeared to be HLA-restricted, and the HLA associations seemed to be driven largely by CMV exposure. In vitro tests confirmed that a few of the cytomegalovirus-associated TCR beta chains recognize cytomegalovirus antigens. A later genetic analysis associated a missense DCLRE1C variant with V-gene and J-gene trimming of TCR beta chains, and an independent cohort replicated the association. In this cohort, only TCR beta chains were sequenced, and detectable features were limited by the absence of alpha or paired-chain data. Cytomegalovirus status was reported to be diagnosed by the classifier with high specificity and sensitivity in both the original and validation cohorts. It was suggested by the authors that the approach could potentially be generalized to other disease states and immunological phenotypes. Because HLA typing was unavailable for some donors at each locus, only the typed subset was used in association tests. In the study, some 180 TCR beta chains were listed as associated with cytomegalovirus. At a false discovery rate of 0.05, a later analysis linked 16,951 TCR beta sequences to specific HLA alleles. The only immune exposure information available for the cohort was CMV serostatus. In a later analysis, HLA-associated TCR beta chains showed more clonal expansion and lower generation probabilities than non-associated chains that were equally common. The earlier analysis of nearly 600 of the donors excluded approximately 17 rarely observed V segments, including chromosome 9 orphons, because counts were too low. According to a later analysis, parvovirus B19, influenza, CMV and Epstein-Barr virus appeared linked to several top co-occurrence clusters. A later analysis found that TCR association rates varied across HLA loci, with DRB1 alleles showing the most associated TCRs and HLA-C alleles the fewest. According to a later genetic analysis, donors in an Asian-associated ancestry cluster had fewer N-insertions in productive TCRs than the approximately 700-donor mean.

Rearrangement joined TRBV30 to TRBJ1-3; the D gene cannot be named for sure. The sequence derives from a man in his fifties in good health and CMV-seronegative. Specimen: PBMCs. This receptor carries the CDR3 CAWKAGPTIYF. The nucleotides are TGTGCCTGGAAAGCCGGTCCCACCATATATTTT.